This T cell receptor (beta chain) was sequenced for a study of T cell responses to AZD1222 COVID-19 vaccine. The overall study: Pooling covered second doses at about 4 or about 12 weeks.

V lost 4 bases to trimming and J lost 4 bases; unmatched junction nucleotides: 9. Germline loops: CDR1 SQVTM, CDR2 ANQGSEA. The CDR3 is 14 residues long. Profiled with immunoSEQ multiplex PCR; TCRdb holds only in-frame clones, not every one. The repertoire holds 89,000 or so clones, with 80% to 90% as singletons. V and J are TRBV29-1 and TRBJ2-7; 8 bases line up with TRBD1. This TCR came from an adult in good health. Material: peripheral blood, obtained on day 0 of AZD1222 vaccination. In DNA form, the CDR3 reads TGCAGCGTTGTGGCGGCGGACAGGGCTTACGAGCAGTACTTC. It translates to CSVVAADRAYEQYF.